The 19 T cell receptor beta chains in this list originate from one sample, sequenced in a study of CD8+CD57+ T cells in acquired aplastic anemia. Genomic DNA templated the TCR beta VDJ and CDR3 profiling. TCRdb passed the reads through MiXCR, listing each CDR3 protein once. The sample yields about 200,000 distinct CDR3 sequences, 60% to 80% seen once. All sequencing subjects had displayed CD8+CD57+ cell expansion on flow cytometry. Sequencing was done on a sample of sorted CD4+, CD8+, or CD8+CD57+ T cells (not recorded which) from PBMCs. The source is a human donor with aplastic anemia.

The CDR3 region is CSAVRSSGSHEQYF. Here the CDR3 DNA reads TGCAGTGCCGTTCGTTCTAGCGGGAGTCACGAGCAGTACTTC. This sequence joins TRBV20-1 and TRBJ2-7; 10 nucleotides agree with TRBD2. The germline V gene encodes CDR1 DFQATT and CDR2 SNEGSKA (reference sequence). V lost 6 bases to trimming and J lost 5 bases; unmatched junction nucleotides: 10. The CDR3 is made up of 14 amino acids.

The chain is built from TRBV5-1 and TRBJ2-3; D is unresolved. CDR3 length equals 14 residues. V dropped 0 bases and J dropped 6 bases, with 11 bases sitting between them. Germline CDR1 SGHRS, CDR2 YFSETQ. The CDR3 spells CASSLAGLGDTQYF. Here the CDR3 DNA reads TGCGCCAGCAGCTTGGCCGGTTTGGGGGATACGCAGTATTTT.

V usage is TRBV6-5 and J usage is TRBJ1-2; 8 bases align to TRBD1. Losses at the gene ends were 5 bases for V and 3 bases for J; bases not matched to a gene: 2. The CDR3 runs to 13 residues. Looked up from germline, CDR1 is MNHEY and CDR2 is SVGAGI. The CDR3 spells CASSRGQDYGYTF. Written as DNA, the CDR3 is TGTGCCAGCAGTAGGGGACAGGACTATGGCTACACCTTC.

This clonotype was detected only once. This rearrangement joins TRBV10-3 to TRBJ1-1; D possibly corresponds to TRBD1 (5 bases). Trimming stripped 4 bases from V and 1 base from J, with 13 bases between. From germline, CDR1 is ENHRY and CDR2 SYGVKD. The CDR3 length is 15 residues. The CDR3 sequence is CAISAQGIGNTEAFF. The CDR3, as DNA: TGTGCCATCAGTGCCCAGGGAATAGGGAACACTGAAGCTTTCTTT.

The chain combines TRBV20-1 with TRBJ2-3; TRBD1 matches at 7 bases. The trim removed 0 bases at V and 4 bases at J, leaving 7 bases unmatched. Germline CDR1 reads DFQATT; CDR2 reads SNEGSKA (reference sequence). The CDR3 spans 15 residues. The CDR3 DNA reads as TGCAGTGCTAGAGATCCCAGGGGGTCCGCAGATACGCAGTATTTT. Translation: CSARDPRGSADTQYF.

This clonotype was found a few times. The DNA of the CDR3 is TGTGCCAGCAGCTTCCTGACCCAAGAGACCCAGTACTTC. This translates into CASSFLTQETQYF. This chain connects TRBV7-2 to TRBJ2-5; D is ambiguous. The CDR3 has 13 amino acids. Germline V gene data show CDR1 as SGHTA and CDR2 as FQGNSA. Trimming shortened V by 3 bases and J by 1 base, and 6 bases separated the two germline ends.

This chain joins TRBV7-6 and TRBJ2-7; D is unresolved. Germline V CDR1 and CDR2: SGHVS, FNYEAQ. The CDR3 spans 15 residues. V was pared by 0 bases and J by 1 base, with 10 bases between. CDR3 sequence (DNA): TGTGCCAGCAGCTTAGCGTTGGGCAGTTCCTACGAGCAGTACTTC. Its protein is CASSLALGSSYEQYF.

This clonotype was found many times. The chain recombines TRBV7-8 with TRBJ2-2, with TRBD2 as a possible D gene (5 bases). V was trimmed by 5 bases and J by 7 bases, leaving 8 bases between them. This CDR3 region has 12 residues. Germline loops: CDR1 SGHVS, CDR2 FQNEAQ. The CDR3 loop is CASSLGSGELFF. CDR3 in DNA: TGTGCCAGCAGCCTAGGGAGCGGGGAGCTGTTTTTT.

This sequence joins TRBV29-1 and TRBJ1-1; D is undetermined. The CDR3 extends over 12 amino acids. The V end lost 1 base, the J end lost 5 bases, and 8 bases lay between the germline ends. Germline CDR1 reads SQVTM; CDR2 reads ANQGSEA. CDR3 sequence reads: CSVEGRNTEAFF. CDR3 nucleotides: TGCAGCGTTGAAGGCCGGAATACTGAAGCTTTCTTT.

A few counts support this clonotype. The chain recombines TRBV6-5 with TRBJ1-6; D is ambiguous. The CDR3 is 14 amino acids. The V end was cut by 6 bases, the J end by 3 bases, with 9 bases between. The V gene's germline CDR1 is MNHEY and CDR2 SVGAGI. This CDR3 reads CASSPTYYNSPLHF. The DNA for the CDR3 is TGTGCCAGCAGCCCCACCTACTATAATTCACCCCTCCACTTT.

The V call is TRBV9, the J call TRBJ2-3; 9 bases agree with TRBD1. V shed 4 bases and J 8 bases; nucleotides not matched to a gene: 8. Germline V gene lookup returns CDR1 SGDLS and CDR2 YYNGEE. CDR3 length: 14 amino acids. For the CDR3, the DNA is TGTGCCAGCAGCACAGGGGGCACGCTGAGTACGCAGTATTTT. This gives the protein CASSTGGTLSTQYF.

As concerns this clonotype: A junction end diverges from the germline sequence, so it may reflect a read error. The chain employs TRBV7-2 and TRBJ2-2, with D maybe TRBD1 (6 bases). CDR3 size: 16 residues. Germline V gives CDR1 SGHTA, CDR2 FQGNSA. The CDR3 DNA reads TGTGCCAGCAGCTCACAGGGCCCAGTGAGTACCGGGAAGCTGTTTTTT. Translation: CASSSQGPVSTGKLFF.

The chain employs TRBV10-2 and TRBJ2-1, with TRBD2 identical over 11 bases. The CDR3 consists of 16 residues. Germline CDR1 and CDR2: WSHSY and SAAADI. Losses at the gene ends were 4 bases for V and 2 bases for J; bases not matched to a gene: 4. The CDR3 loop is CASSGVLAGAYNEQFF. The DNA of the CDR3 is TGCGCCAGCAGTGGGGTACTAGCGGGGGCCTACAATGAGCAGTTCTTC.

This clonotype was counted at least ten times. The genes are TRBV6-1 and TRBJ1-1; the D gene is possibly TRBD1 (6 bases). V gave up 8 bases and J gave up 4 bases, with 11 bases separating them. This CDR3 comprises 12 residues. Germline CDR1 reads MNHNS; CDR2 reads SASEGT. The CDR3 region is CASLRGGTEAFF. The CDR3 DNA reads TGTGCCAGCCTCAGGGGAGGCACTGAAGCTTTCTTT.

This clonotype was found a few times. The chain joins TRBV11-3 to TRBJ2-7; D not resolved. Germline V gives CDR1 SGHNT, CDR2 YENEEA. The CDR3 has 12 amino acids. The V end was cut by 5 bases, the J end by 0 bases, with 5 bases between. For the CDR3, the DNA is TGTGCCAGCAGCCAAAGCTCCTACGAGCAGTACTTC. This gives the protein CASSQSSYEQYF. The whole variable domain, filled in from reference TRBV11-3 and TRBJ2-7, reads EAGVVQSPRYKIIEKKQPVAFWCNPISGHNTLYWYLQNLGQGPELLIRYENEEAVDDSQLPKDRFSAERLKGVDSTLKIQPAELGDSAVYLCASSQSSYEQYFGPGTRLTVT.

V and J are TRBV20-1 and TRBJ1-1; TRBD1 matches 7 bases. The CDR3 is made up of 14 amino acids. The V gene's germline CDR1 is DFQATT and CDR2 SNEGSKA (reference sequence). Unmatched junction bases numbered 7, after V lost 5 bases and J lost 1 base. The CDR3 region is CSAQGGAGNTEAFF. The CDR3 nucleotides read TGCAGTGCTCAAGGGGGCGCTGGGAACACTGAAGCTTTCTTT.

This chain connects TRBV15 to TRBJ2-1; D call uncertain. Trimming left V 3 bases short and J 5 bases short, with 5 bases between. The germline V gene encodes CDR1 LNHNV and CDR2 YYDKDF (reference sequence). CDR3 length equals 12 residues. The CDR3 DNA is TGTGCCACCAGCAGGCCCGACAATGAGCAGTTCTTC. Amino acid sequence: CATSRPDNEQFF.

This clonotype was detected only a few times. The rearrangement links TRBV2 to TRBJ1-3; 7 bases map to TRBD1. The CDR3 covers 15 residues. V lost 8 bases, J lost 4 bases, and 11 bases stayed unmatched. Germline-derived CDR1 and CDR2 are SNHLY and FYNNEI. CDR3 coding DNA: TGTGCCAGCCTCAACAGGGGCGTGGGGGGAAACACCATATATTTT. The encoded protein is CASLNRGVGGNTIYF.

The CDR3 nucleotides are TGTGCCATCAGCGCTCAGCGGCAGGGTGAAAAACTGTTTTTT. Encoded protein: CAISAQRQGEKLFF. The rearrangement uses TRBV10-3 and TRBJ1-4; D possibly corresponds to TRBD1 (5 bases). The CDR3 covers 14 residues. The V and J ends lost 6 bases and 7 bases respectively, with 15 bases between them. Germline V gene lookup returns CDR1 ENHRY and CDR2 SYGVKD.